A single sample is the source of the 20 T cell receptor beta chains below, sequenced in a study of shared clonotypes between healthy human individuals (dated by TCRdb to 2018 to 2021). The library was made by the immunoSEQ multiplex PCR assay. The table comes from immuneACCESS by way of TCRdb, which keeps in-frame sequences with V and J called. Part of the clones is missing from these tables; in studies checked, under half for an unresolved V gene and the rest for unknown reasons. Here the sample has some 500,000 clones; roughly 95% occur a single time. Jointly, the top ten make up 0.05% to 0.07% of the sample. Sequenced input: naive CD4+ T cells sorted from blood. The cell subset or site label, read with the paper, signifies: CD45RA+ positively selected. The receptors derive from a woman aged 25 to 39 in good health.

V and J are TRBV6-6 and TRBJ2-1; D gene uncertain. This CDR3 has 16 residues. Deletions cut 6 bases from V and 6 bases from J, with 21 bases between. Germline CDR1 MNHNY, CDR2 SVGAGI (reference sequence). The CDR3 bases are TGTGCCAGCAGCTCCTCTGACGGCCCAAGGGTCAATGAGCAGTTCTTC. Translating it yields CASSSSDGPRVNEQFF.

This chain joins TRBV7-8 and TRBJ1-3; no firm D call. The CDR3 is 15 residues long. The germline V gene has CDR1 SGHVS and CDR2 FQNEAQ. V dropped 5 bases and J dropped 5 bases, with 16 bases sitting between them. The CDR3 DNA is TGTGCCAGCAGCCCCGGAGGAGGACCCAGAAACACCATATATTTT. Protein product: CASSPGGGPRNTIYF.

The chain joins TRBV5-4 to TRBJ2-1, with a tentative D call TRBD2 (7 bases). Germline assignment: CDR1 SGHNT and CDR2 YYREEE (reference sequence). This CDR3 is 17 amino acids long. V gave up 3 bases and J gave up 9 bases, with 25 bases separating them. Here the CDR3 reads CASSSGRRGQAQGEQFF. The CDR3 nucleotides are TGTGCCAGCAGCTCCGGTAGGCGGGGGCAGGCTCAAGGTGAGCAGTTCTTC.

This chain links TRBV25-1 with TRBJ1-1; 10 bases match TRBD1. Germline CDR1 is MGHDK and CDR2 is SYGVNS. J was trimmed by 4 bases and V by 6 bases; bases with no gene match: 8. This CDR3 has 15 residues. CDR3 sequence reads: CASRDDRGPGTEAFF. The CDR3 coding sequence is TGTGCCAGCAGAGACGACAGGGGGCCGGGCACTGAAGCTTTCTTT.

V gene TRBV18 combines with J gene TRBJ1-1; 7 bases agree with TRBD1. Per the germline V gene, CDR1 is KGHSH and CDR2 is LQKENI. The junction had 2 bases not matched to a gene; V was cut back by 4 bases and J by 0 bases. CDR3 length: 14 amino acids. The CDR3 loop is CASSLQGLNTEAFF. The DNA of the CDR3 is TGTGCCAGCTCACTACAGGGGCTGAACACTGAAGCTTTCTTT. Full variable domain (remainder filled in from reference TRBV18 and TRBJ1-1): NAGVMQNPRHLVRRRGQEARLRCSPMKGHSHVYWYRQLPEEGLKFMVYLQKENIIDESGMPKERFSAEFPKEGPSILRIQQVVRGDSAAYFCASSLQGLNTEAFFGQGTRLTVV.

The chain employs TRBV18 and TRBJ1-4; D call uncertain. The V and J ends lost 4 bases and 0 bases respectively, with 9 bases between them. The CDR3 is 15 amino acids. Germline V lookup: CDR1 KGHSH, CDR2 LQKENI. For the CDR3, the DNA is TGTGCCAGCTCACTAGACATCTCAACTAATGAAAAACTGTTTTTT. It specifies CASSLDISTNEKLFF.

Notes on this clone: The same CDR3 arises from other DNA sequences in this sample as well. The CDR3 DNA sequence: TGTGCCAGCAGCCCTCCCGACGGCACAGATACGCAGTATTTT. This translates into CASSPPDGTDTQYF. The chain recombines TRBV28 with TRBJ2-3; D call uncertain. Germline values: CDR1 MDHEN, CDR2 SYDVKM. The CDR3 extends over 14 amino acids. Trimming stripped 6 bases from V and 1 base from J, with 11 bases between. Full variable domain (missing parts from reference TRBV28 and TRBJ2-3): DVKVTQSSRYLVKRTGEKVFLECVQDMDHENMFWYRQDPGLGLRLIYFSYDVKMKEKGDIPEGYSVSREKKERFSLILESASTNQTSMYLCASSPPDGTDTQYFGPGTRLTVL.

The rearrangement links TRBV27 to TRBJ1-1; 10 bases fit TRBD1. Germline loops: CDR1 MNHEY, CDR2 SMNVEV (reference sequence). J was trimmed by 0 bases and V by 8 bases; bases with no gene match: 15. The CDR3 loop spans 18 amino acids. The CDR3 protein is CASSGTGVTGGLNTEAFF. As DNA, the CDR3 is TGTGCCAGCTCCGGGACAGGGGTTACTGGGGGTCTGAACACTGAAGCTTTCTTT.

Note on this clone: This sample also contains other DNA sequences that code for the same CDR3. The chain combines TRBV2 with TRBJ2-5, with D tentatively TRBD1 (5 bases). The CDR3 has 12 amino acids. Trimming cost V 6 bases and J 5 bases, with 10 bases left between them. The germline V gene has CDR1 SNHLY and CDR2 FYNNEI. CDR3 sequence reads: CASRGQGETQYF. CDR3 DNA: TGTGCCAGCAGGGGTCAGGGTGAGACCCAGTACTTC. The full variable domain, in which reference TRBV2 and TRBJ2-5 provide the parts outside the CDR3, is EPEVTQTPSHQVTQMGQEVILRCVPISNHLYFYWYRQILGQKVEFLVSFYNNEISEKSEIFDDQFSVERPDGSNFTLKIRSTKLEDSAMYFCASRGQGETQYFGPGTRLLVL.

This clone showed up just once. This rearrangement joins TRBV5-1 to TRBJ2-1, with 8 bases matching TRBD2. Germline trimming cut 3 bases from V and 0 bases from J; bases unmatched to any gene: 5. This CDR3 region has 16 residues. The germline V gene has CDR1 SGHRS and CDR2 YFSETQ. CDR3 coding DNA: TGCGCCAGCAGCTCGGCGGGACTAGGCTCCTACAATGAGCAGTTCTTC. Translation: CASSSAGLGSYNEQFF.

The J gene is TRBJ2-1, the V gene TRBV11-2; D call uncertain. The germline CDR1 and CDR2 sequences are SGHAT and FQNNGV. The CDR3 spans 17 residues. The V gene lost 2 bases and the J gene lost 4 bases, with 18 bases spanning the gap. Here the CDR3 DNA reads TGTGCCAGCAGCTTACGTCTACTAACAACAAAATACAATGAGCAGTTCTTC. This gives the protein CASSLRLLTTKYNEQFF. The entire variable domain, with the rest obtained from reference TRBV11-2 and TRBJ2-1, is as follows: EAGVAQSPRYKIIEKRQSVAFWCNPISGHATLYWYQQILGQGPKLLIQFQNNGVVDDSQLPKDRFSAERLKGVDSTLKIQPAKLEDSAVYLCASSLRLLTTKYNEQFFGPGTRLTVL.

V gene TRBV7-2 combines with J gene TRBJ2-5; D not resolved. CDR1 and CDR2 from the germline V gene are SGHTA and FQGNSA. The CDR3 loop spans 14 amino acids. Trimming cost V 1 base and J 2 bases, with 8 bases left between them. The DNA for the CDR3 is TGTGCCAGCAGCTTAGGGCGGTATCAAGAGACCCAGTACTTC. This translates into CASSLGRYQETQYF.

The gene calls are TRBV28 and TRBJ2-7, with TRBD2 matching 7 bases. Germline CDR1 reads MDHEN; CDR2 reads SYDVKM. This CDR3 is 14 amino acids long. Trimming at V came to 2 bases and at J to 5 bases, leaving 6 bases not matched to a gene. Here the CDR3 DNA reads TGTGCCAGCAGTTTAGCCGGGGGGATTAACGAGCAGTACTTC. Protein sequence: CASSLAGGINEQYF. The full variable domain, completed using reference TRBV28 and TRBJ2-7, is DVKVTQSSRYLVKRTGEKVFLECVQDMDHENMFWYRQDPGLGLRLIYFSYDVKMKEKGDIPEGYSVSREKKERFSLILESASTNQTSMYLCASSLAGGINEQYFGPGTRLTVT.

CDR3 in amino acids: CASSLPGTTPSTDTQYF. In DNA form, the CDR3 reads TGTGCCAGCAGTTTACCTGGGACTACGCCCAGCACAGATACGCAGTATTTT. The J gene is TRBJ2-3, the V gene TRBV28; 7 bases are a match to TRBD2. The CDR3 runs to 17 residues. The V segment lost 2 bases and the J segment 0 bases; nucleotides outside the gene matches: 8. Germline loops: CDR1 MDHEN, CDR2 SYDVKM. The entire variable domain, with the rest obtained from reference TRBV28 and TRBJ2-3, is as follows: DVKVTQSSRYLVKRTGEKVFLECVQDMDHENMFWYRQDPGLGLRLIYFSYDVKMKEKGDIPEGYSVSREKKERFSLILESASTNQTSMYLCASSLPGTTPSTDTQYFGPGTRLTVL.

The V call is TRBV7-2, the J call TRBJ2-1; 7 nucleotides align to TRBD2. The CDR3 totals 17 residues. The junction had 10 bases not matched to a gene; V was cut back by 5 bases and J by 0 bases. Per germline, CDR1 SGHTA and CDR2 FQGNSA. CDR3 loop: CASSPPGKRGSYNEQFF. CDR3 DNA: TGTGCCAGCAGCCCGCCCGGGAAGCGGGGCTCCTACAATGAGCAGTTCTTC. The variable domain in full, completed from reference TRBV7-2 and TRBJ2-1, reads GAGVSQSPSNKVTEKGKDVELRCDPISGHTALYWYRQSLGQGLEFLIYFQGNSAPDKSGLPSDRFSAERTGGSVSTLTIQRTQQEDSAVYLCASSPPGKRGSYNEQFFGPGTRLTVL.

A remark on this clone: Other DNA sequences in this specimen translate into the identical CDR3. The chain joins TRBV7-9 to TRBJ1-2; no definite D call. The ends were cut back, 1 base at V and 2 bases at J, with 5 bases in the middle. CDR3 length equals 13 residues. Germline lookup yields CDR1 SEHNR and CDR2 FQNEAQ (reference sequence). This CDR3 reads CASSLGTNYGYTF. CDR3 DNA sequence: TGTGCCAGCAGCTTAGGGACCAACTATGGCTACACCTTC. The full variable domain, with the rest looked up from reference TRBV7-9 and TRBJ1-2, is DTGVSQNPRHKITKRGQNVTFRCDPISEHNRLYWYRQTLGQGPEFLTYFQNEAQLEKSRLLSDRFSAERPKGSFSTLEIQRTEQGDSAMYLCASSLGTNYGYTFGSGTRLTVV.

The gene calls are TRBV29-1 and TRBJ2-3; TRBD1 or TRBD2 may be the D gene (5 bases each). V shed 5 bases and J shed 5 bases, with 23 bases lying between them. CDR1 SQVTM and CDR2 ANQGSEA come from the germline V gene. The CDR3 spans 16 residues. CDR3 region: CSVTDGKNGAQDTQYF. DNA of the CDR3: TGCAGCGTTACTGACGGGAAAAATGGGGCACAAGATACGCAGTATTTT.

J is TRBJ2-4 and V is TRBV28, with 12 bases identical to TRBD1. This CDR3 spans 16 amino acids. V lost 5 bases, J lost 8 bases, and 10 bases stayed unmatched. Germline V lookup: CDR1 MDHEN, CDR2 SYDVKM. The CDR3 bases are TGTGCCAGCAGTCCCCCAGGGACAGGGGGCGGTGACATTCAGTACTTC. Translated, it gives CASSPPGTGGGDIQYF.

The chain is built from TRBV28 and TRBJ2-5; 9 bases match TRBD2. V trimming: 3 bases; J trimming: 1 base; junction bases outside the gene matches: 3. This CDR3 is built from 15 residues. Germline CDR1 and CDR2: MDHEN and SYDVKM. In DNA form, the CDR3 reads TGTGCCAGCAGTTTGGTTAGCGGGAGCCAAGAGACCCAGTACTTC. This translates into CASSLVSGSQETQYF.

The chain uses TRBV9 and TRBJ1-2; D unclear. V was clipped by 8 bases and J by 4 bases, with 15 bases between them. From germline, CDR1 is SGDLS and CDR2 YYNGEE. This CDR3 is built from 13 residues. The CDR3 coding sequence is TGTGCCAGTGAACCCTACCCCTCCTATGGCTACACCTTC. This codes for CASEPYPSYGYTF.